This T cell receptor beta chain is drawn from a study of T cell changes during pregnancy in multiple sclerosis. TCRdb's table, derived via immunoSEQ multiplex PCR, lists solely in-frame clones and lacks some. The table includes around 80,000 clones, 92% detected once. This CDR3 is 14 amino acids long. J was trimmed by 10 bases and V by 5 bases; bases with no gene match: 9. Germline V gives CDR1 MNHNY, CDR2 SVGAGI (reference sequence). The origin of this receptor is a female donor with multiple sclerosis, enrolled in a pregnancy study. This specimen was peripheral blood, taken before pregnancy. V gene TRBV6-6 combines with J gene TRBJ2-1; 9 nucleotides agree with TRBD2. CDR3 residues: CASSPIAGVGEQFF. As DNA, the CDR3 is TGTGCCAGCAGTCCTATAGCGGGAGTAGGCGAGCAGTTCTTC.